This T cell receptor (beta chain) was identified during a study of T cells in Graves' hyperthyroidism and ophthalmopathy. Study results and caveats: Blood held most thyroid clonotypes expanded above 0.001 frequency.

There were TCR beta CDR3 regions amplified from RNA transcripts. First-round RT-PCR with HTBI primers amplified the TCR CDR3 region. TCRdb reprocessed the multiplex PCR reads with MiXCR, giving one entry per CDR3 protein. The table has around 350,000 distinct CDR3 sequences, roughly 15% seen once. The CDR3 covers 16 residues. The V gene's germline CDR1 is SEHNR and CDR2 FQNEAQ (reference sequence). Over 8 ml fresh peripheral blood yielded the PBMCs. Turning to this clonotype: What it binds is unknown.

The clonotype was recovered from a woman aged 30 to 39 with Graves' ophthalmopathy. The chain uses TRBV7-9 and TRBJ1-1; D remains ambiguous. Sequencing was done on a sample of blood. The CDR3 nucleotides read TGTGCTACAAGGAGGACGTCGACGGGAATGAACACTGAAGCTTTCTTT. Amino acids: CATRRTSTGMNTEAFF.